This T cell receptor beta chain was found in a study of spatial heterogeneity in lung cancer. Study at large: Consistently, beta-chain sequences turned up in larger numbers than alpha-chain sequences did.

V lost 1 base and J 4 bases, leaving 8 bases between the germline ends. There are 15 residues in the CDR3. The germline V gene has CDR1 LGHDT and CDR2 YNNKEL (reference sequence). Time point here: sample taken at primary tumor resection. The study sequenced unsorted whole RNA from tumor, nontumor lung or frozen PBMC. Unique molecular identifiers tagged every individual TCR cDNA molecule. TCRdb recomputed calls from the 5' RACE reads with MiXCR, one row per CDR3 protein. The sample yields 4,000 to 5,000 distinct CDR3 sequences, around 20% seen once. This clonotype appeared many times. The library was designed around alpha chains, so this beta chain is a stray read whose abundance carries little weight.

This sample comprised normal lung tissue next to the tumor, obtained at surgery. This sequence was found in a male donor with early-stage non-small cell lung cancer. The chain couples TRBV3-1 to TRBJ2-6; D is unclear. This CDR3 is CASSQGQPGANVLTF. The CDR3, as DNA: TGTGCCAGCAGCCAAGGTCAGCCCGGGGCCAACGTCCTGACTTTC.